This T cell receptor beta chain is drawn from a study of CD8+ T cells in alopecia areata. Treatment: oral pan-JAK inhibitor, 5-10 mg twice daily. The CDR3 length is 12 residues. Looked up from germline, CDR1 is SGHDT and CDR2 is YYEEEE. The V end was cut by 3 bases, the J end by 5 bases, with 8 bases between. Isolated RNA was reverse transcribed into cDNA used as the sequencing template. The repertoire was sequenced with immunoSEQ multiplex PCR; TCRdb's copy has only in-frame clones and lacks some. The profile shows some 190,000 clones, around 51% of them singletons. This clone was detected only once. The source is a human donor with alopecia areata. Sequenced material: CD8+ T cells sorted from blood, taken around week 53, from a patient treated with tofacitinib. The chain has TRBV5-6 and TRBJ2-5, with D uncertain. The CDR3 spells CASSWGLETQYF. The DNA of the CDR3 is TGTGCCAGCAGCTGGGGTCTGGAGACCCAGTACTTC.